The 23 T cell receptor beta chains below all came from one sample that was sequenced in a study of blood T cells in healthy people across ages. Alongside a J-beta primer mix, a sample-barcoded 5' primer served in a second PCR lasting roughly 7 to 11 cycles. TCRdb used MiXCR to reprocess the 5' RACE reads, holding one entry per CDR3 protein. This table holds about 290,000 distinct CDR3 sequences, 25% to 30% found once. The sequenced material came from blood. The receptor set was obtained from a woman aged 70-85 years in good health.

The chain carries TRBV28 and TRBJ1-2; TRBD1 is a possible D gene (5 bases). The V end lost 3 bases, the J end lost 2 bases, and 13 bases lay between the germline ends. The CDR3 covers 15 residues. CDR1 is MDHEN, CDR2 SYDVKM, per germline. The CDR3 is CASSFGAIANYGYTF. CDR3 coding DNA: TGTGCCAGCAGTTTTGGGGCAATAGCAAACTATGGCTACACCTTC.

The rearrangement uses TRBV3-1 and TRBJ1-1, with D tentatively TRBD1 (5 bases). The CDR3 is 18 residues long. The V end lost 0 bases, the J end lost 1 base, and 18 bases lay between the germline ends. Germline lookup yields CDR1 LGHDT and CDR2 YNNKEL (reference sequence). The DNA for the CDR3 is TGTGCCAGCAGCCAAGATTGGGGACCCTCAGGAAGGAACACTGAAGCTTTCTTT. It encodes CASSQDWGPSGRNTEAFF.

The V call is TRBV10-2, the J call TRBJ2-5, with D possibly being TRBD1 or TRBD2 (5 bases each). TRBJ2-1 explains the end of the DNA better; the J call may be wrong. The CDR3 sequence is 14 residues long. Germline CDR1 is WSHSY and CDR2 is SAAADI. The CDR3 protein is CASSDAWGRGEQFF. The CDR3 DNA sequence: TGCGCCAGCAGTGATGCGTGGGGCCGAGGGGAGCAGTTCTTC.

This clonotype has a handful of counts. This sequence joins TRBV6-5 and TRBJ2-7; the D gene could be TRBD1 or TRBD2 (6 bases each). Germline loops: CDR1 MNHEY, CDR2 SVGAGI. V was trimmed by 2 bases and J by 5 bases, leaving 7 bases between them. This CDR3 has 12 amino acids. The CDR3 bases are TGTGCCAGCAGTTACAGGGGGGACGAGCAGTACTTC. Protein: CASSYRGDEQYF.

In its sample, this clonotype was seen a few times. The chain combines TRBV7-2 with TRBJ2-5, with a possible D match to TRBD1 (6 bases). The CDR3 length is 16 residues. Trimming removed 5 bases from V and 2 bases from J, with 18 bases in between. Looked up from germline, CDR1 is SGHTA and CDR2 is FQGNSA. DNA for the CDR3: TGTGCCAGCAGCCAGGGGCGTACAGGGTGGCAAGAGACCCAGTACTTC. The encoded protein is CASSQGRTGWQETQYF. The whole variable domain, filled in from reference TRBV7-2 and TRBJ2-5, reads GAGVSQSPSNKVTEKGKDVELRCDPISGHTALYWYRQSLGQGLEFLIYFQGNSAPDKSGLPSDRFSAERTGGSVSTLTIQRTQQEDSAVYLCASSQGRTGWQETQYFGPGTRLLVL.

The V gene is TRBV6-1, the J gene TRBJ2-5; TRBD2 matches at 8 bases. The CDR3 is made up of 13 amino acids. Germline loops: CDR1 MNHNS, CDR2 SASEGT. J was trimmed by 5 bases and V by 6 bases; bases with no gene match: 5. The CDR3 nucleotides are TGTGCCAGCAGAAGGACTAGCTATGAGACCCAGTACTTC. Protein sequence: CASRRTSYETQYF.

The chain links TRBV5-5 to TRBJ2-1; 11 bases line up with TRBD2. This CDR3 contains 15 residues. CDR1 and CDR2 from the germline V gene are SGHKS and YYEKEE (reference sequence). V dropped 3 bases and J dropped 4; count of bases not matched to a gene: 3. The CDR3 loop is CASSSGLAAYNEQFF. Here the CDR3 DNA reads TGTGCCAGCAGCTCGGGACTAGCGGCTTACAATGAGCAGTTCTTC.

V usage is TRBV10-1 and J usage is TRBJ2-1; the D is unclear. V lost 0 bases, J lost 4 bases, and 7 bases lay in between. The CDR3 is 14 amino acids. CDR1 and CDR2 from the germline V gene are WNHNN and SYGVQD (reference sequence). CDR3 sequence: CASSESTGYNEQFF. The CDR3 nucleotides are TGCGCCAGCAGTGAGTCGACCGGGTACAATGAGCAGTTCTTC.

This clonotype came up a few times. The chain links TRBV5-5 to TRBJ2-3, with TRBD2 as a possible D gene (5 bases). Germline CDR1 reads SGHKS; CDR2 reads YYEKEE (reference sequence). With 6 bases removed from V and 6 bases from J, the gap between germline ends came to 23 bases. The CDR3 runs to 16 residues. CDR3 residues: CASNLEDLTNRDTQYF. CDR3 nucleotides: TGTGCCAGCAATTTGGAGGACCTTACCAATAGGGATACGCAGTATTTT.

This clonotype has only a few counts. The genes are TRBV5-1 and TRBJ1-4, with D perhaps TRBD1 (5 bases). Germline values: CDR1 SGHRS, CDR2 YFSETQ. There are 14 residues in the CDR3. Trimming took off 5 bases at V and 2 bases at J, with 10 bases between the two ends. The CDR3 loop reads CASSFDSTNEKLFF. CDR3 sequence (DNA): TGCGCCAGCAGTTTTGACAGTACTAATGAAAAACTGTTTTTT.

The chain joins TRBV7-3 to TRBJ1-1; 9 bases line up with TRBD1. This CDR3 has 15 residues. The V gene end was trimmed by 5 bases and the J gene end by 1 base; junction bases not matched to a gene: 5. Germline V gene sequence: CDR1 SGHTA, CDR2 FQGTGA. The DNA for the CDR3 is TGTGCCAGCAGCCTTGGACAGGGGTCGAACACTGAAGCTTTCTTT. This encodes CASSLGQGSNTEAFF.

The rearrangement uses TRBV20-1 and TRBJ1-4, with D perhaps TRBD1 (5 bases). Germline CDR1 DFQATT, CDR2 SNEGSKA (reference sequence). V was trimmed by 5 bases and J by 0 bases, leaving 10 bases between them. The CDR3 has 14 residues. Here the CDR3 DNA reads TGCAGTGCTCTGGACACAGCAACTAATGAAAAACTGTTTTTT. It yields the protein CSALDTATNEKLFF.

This clonotype was seen more than once but under ten times. The chain carries TRBV3-1 and TRBJ2-7; no clear D gene. This CDR3 is built from 12 residues. Per germline, CDR1 LGHDT and CDR2 YNNKEL (reference sequence). Trimming left V 0 bases short and J 3 bases short, with 3 bases between. For the CDR3, the DNA is TGTGCCAGCAGCCAAGATATCTACGAGCAGTACTTC. Translating gives CASSQDIYEQYF.

This clonotype was counted a few times. V usage is TRBV24-1 and J usage is TRBJ1-5; D uncertain. Germline V gives CDR1 KGHDR, CDR2 SFDVKD. The V gene lost 8 bases and the J gene lost 1 base, with 8 bases spanning the gap. CDR3 length equals 13 residues. CDR3 nucleotides: TGTGCCACCACGAAAGTCAGCAATCAGCCCCAGCATTTT. This sequence encodes CATTKVSNQPQHF.

The chain is built from TRBV20-1 and TRBJ2-7; TRBD1 aligns across 10 bases. Germline trimming cut 1 base from V and 1 base from J; bases unmatched to any gene: 4. This CDR3 region has 15 residues. Per germline, CDR1 DFQATT and CDR2 SNEGSKA (reference sequence). The DNA for the CDR3 is TGCAGTGCTAGAGGGGGACAGGGGAATTCCTACGAGCAGTACTTC. This codes for CSARGGQGNSYEQYF.

Here the CDR3 reads CASSQTGGGAEQYF. In DNA, the CDR3 is TGTGCCAGCTCACAGACAGGGGGGGGAGCCGAGCAGTACTTC. The V and J genes are TRBV18 and TRBJ2-7; 9 bases fit TRBD1. From germline, CDR1 is KGHSH and CDR2 LQKENI. V gave up 4 bases and J gave up 6 bases; unmatched junction bases: 7. This CDR3 is built from 14 residues.

The chain has TRBV9 and TRBJ2-2, with unresolved D. The V gene lost 1 base and the J gene lost 1 base, with 8 bases spanning the gap. The CDR3 has 15 amino acids. The germline gives CDR1 SGDLS, CDR2 YYNGEE. The CDR3 protein is CASSVQERNTGELFF. CDR3 coding DNA: TGTGCCAGCAGCGTACAGGAGCGGAACACCGGGGAGCTGTTTTTT.

The chain is built from TRBV5-1 and TRBJ2-5, with 8 nucleotides matching TRBD1. The germline V gene has CDR1 SGHRS and CDR2 YFSETQ. With 0 bases clipped from V and 2 bases from J, the junction kept 3 bases outside the gene matches. This CDR3 has 15 amino acids. The CDR3 here is CASSLGTGIQETQYF. The CDR3 DNA reads as TGCGCCAGCAGCTTGGGGACAGGGATACAAGAGACCCAGTACTTC. Full variable domain (outside the CDR3, taken from reference TRBV5-1 and TRBJ2-5): KAGVTQTPRYLIKTRGQQVTLSCSPISGHRSVSWYQQTPGQGLQFLFEYFSETQRNKGNFPGRFSGRQFSNSRSEMNVSTLELGDSALYLCASSLGTGIQETQYFGPGTRLLVL.

A few counts support this clonotype. V gene TRBV6-5 combines with J gene TRBJ2-1, with D possibly being TRBD1 (5 bases). Trimming took 4 bases from V and 0 from J, leaving 13 bases between them. CDR3 length: 16 amino acids. Looked up from germline, CDR1 is MNHEY and CDR2 is SVGAGI. CDR3 protein: CASSSIEQGSYNEQFF. In DNA, the CDR3 is TGTGCCAGCAGTTCCATCGAGCAGGGCTCCTACAATGAGCAGTTCTTC.

This clonotype was counted only a few times. V is TRBV28 and J is TRBJ1-2; maybe TRBD1 (6 bases). There are 15 residues in the CDR3. Trimming stripped 2 bases from V and 1 base from J, with 11 bases between. Germline lookup yields CDR1 MDHEN and CDR2 SYDVKM. In nucleotides, the CDR3 is TGTGCCAGCAGTTTACTCTCGGGACATAACTATGGCTACACCTTC. Translation: CASSLLSGHNYGYTF.

The chain couples TRBV2 to TRBJ2-5; D unresolved. CDR1 and CDR2 (germline): SNHLY, FYNNEI. The CDR3 totals 15 residues. Trimming removed 8 bases from V and 1 base from J, with 17 bases in between. CDR3: CASVRTSVSQETQYF. DNA for the CDR3: TGTGCCAGCGTCCGGACCTCTGTCAGCCAAGAGACCCAGTACTTC. Looking up the rest from reference TRBV2 and TRBJ2-5 gives the full variable domain: EPEVTQTPSHQVTQMGQEVILRCVPISNHLYFYWYRQILGQKVEFLVSFYNNEISEKSEIFDDQFSVERPDGSNFTLKIRSTKLEDSAMYFCASVRTSVSQETQYFGPGTRLLVL.

This chain joins TRBV12-3 or TRBV12-4 and TRBJ1-1; maybe TRBD1 (6 bases). The V end lost 6 bases, the J end lost 4 bases, and 24 bases lay between the germline ends. This CDR3 spans 17 amino acids. CDR3 sequence (DNA): TGTGCCAGCAGCACGACAGGTCGAGGGGGTCGCGGCACTGAAGCTTTCTTT. Amino acids: CASSTTGRGGRGTEAFF.

As regards this clonotype: One base away lies a much larger clone, so this may be a sequencing read error. V is TRBV10-3 and J is TRBJ2-7; unclear D gene. Germline CDR1 ENHRY, CDR2 SYGVKD. The CDR3 runs to 14 residues. The CDR3 sequence is CALSETPQSNEQYF. CDR3 bases: TGTGCCCTCAGTGAGACACCCCAGAGCAACGAGCAGTACTTC.